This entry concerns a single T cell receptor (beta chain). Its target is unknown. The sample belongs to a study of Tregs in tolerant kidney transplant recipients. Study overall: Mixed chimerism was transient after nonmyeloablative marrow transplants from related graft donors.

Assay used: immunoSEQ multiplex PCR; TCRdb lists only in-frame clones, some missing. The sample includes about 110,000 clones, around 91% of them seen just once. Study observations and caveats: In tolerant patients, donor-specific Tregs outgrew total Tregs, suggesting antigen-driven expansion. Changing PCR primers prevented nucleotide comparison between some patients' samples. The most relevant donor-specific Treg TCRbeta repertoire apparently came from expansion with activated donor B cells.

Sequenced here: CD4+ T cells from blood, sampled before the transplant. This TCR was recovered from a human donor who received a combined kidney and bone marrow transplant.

The CDR3 nucleotides read TGTGCCAGCAGCCCAGAAAACAGGGGGCGGTTTGGAAACACCATATATTTT. The encoded protein is CASSPENRGRFGNTIYF. V is TRBV9 and J is TRBJ1-3, with TRBD1 matching over 9 bases. V lost 4 bases, J lost 3 bases, and 11 bases stayed unmatched. The CDR3 covers 17 residues. CDR1 SGDLS and CDR2 YYNGEE come from the germline V gene.